Shown below are 12 T cell receptor beta chains from a single sample sequenced in a study of T-cell reconstitution after alpha-beta-depleted transplantation in children. Library preparation (for TCRbeta) was performed with unique molecular identifiers. TCRdb re-called the PCR reads with MiXCR, one entry per CDR3 protein. The sample has about 300,000 distinct CDR3 sequences, around 10% seen once. Sample: PBMCs, taken before TCRalphabeta/CD19-depleted stem cell transplant. The receptors were gathered from a boy under two years old with acute myeloid leukemia, due to receive a stem cell transplant.

This clonotype came up many times. V and J are TRBV5-5 and TRBJ2-7, with a tentative D call TRBD1 (5 bases). This CDR3 comprises 14 residues. With 2 bases removed from V and 6 bases from J, the gap between germline ends came to 15 bases. In germline, CDR1 is SGHKS, CDR2 YYEKEE (reference sequence). CDR3 in amino acids: CASSLGRPQGEQYF. The CDR3 DNA reads as TGTGCCAGCAGCTTAGGAAGGCCCCAGGGCGAGCAGTACTTC.

This clonotype was seen repeatedly, ten times or more. The V gene is TRBV12-3 or TRBV12-4, the J gene TRBJ2-7, with D maybe TRBD1 (6 bases). Trimming stripped 3 bases from V and 7 bases from J, with 10 bases between. This CDR3 region has 12 residues. CDR3 bases: TGTGCCAGCAGTTTGGACAGTCTGGAGCAGTACTTC. This gives the protein CASSLDSLEQYF.

This clonotype was recorded many times. The gene calls are TRBV15 and TRBJ2-7, with TRBD1 matching 11 bases. The CDR3 has 17 amino acids. Germline-derived CDR1 and CDR2 are LNHNV and YYDKDF (reference sequence). The ends lost 1 base at V and 2 bases at J; junction bases unmatched: 7. The CDR3 protein is CATSRVCGQGAPYEQYF. The CDR3 DNA is TGTGCCACCAGCAGAGTCTGCGGACAGGGGGCCCCCTACGAGCAGTACTTC.

This clonotype was seen at least ten times. The rearrangement uses TRBV28 and TRBJ2-2, with TRBD1 matching 7 bases. The CDR3 consists of 16 residues. Unmatched junction bases numbered 9, after V lost 4 bases and J lost 4 bases. The germline V gene has CDR1 MDHEN and CDR2 SYDVKM. Here the CDR3 DNA reads TGTGCCAGCAGTTCTAGAGGGGACAGTCCCACCGGGGAGCTGTTTTTT. Its translation is CASSSRGDSPTGELFF.

This clonotype has ten or more counts. This sequence joins TRBV12-3 or TRBV12-4 and TRBJ1-3; unclear D gene. This CDR3 has 12 amino acids. Trimming took off 5 bases at V and 9 bases at J, with 11 bases between the two ends. CDR3 sequence (DNA): TGTGCCAGCAGTCCCTGGGGAGGCACCATATATTTT. It is translated as CASSPWGGTIYF.

This clonotype was found many times. The chain combines TRBV6-1 with TRBJ1-1; TRBD1 matches 11 bases. The CDR3 contains 14 residues. Germline CDR1 and CDR2: MNHNS and SASEGT. The V and J ends lost 5 bases and 5 bases, in that order; junction bases with no gene match: 4. CDR3 nucleotides: TGTGCCAGCAGTCCGGACAGGGGGCGGACTGAAGCTTTCTTT. Translated, it gives CASSPDRGRTEAFF.

Ten or more counts support this clonotype. CDR3 DNA sequence: TGTGCCAGCAGTTTAGTAGCTCGGACAGATACGCAGTATTTT. Translating gives CASSLVARTDTQYF. V is TRBV27 and J is TRBJ2-3; D not resolved. V was pared by 2 bases and J by 3 bases, with 9 bases between. Per germline, CDR1 MNHEY and CDR2 SMNVEV (reference sequence). The CDR3 covers 14 residues.

The gene calls are TRBV29-1 and TRBJ1-2; D is perhaps TRBD1 (5 bases). The germline V and J ends were trimmed by 6 bases and 2 bases, with 16 bases remaining between them. Per the germline V gene, CDR1 is SQVTM and CDR2 is ANQGSEA. CDR3 size: 14 residues. CDR3 in DNA: TGCAGCGTCGGGGGGAATGGGGGGAACTATGGCTACACCTTC. It encodes CSVGGNGGNYGYTF.

This clonotype was counted at least ten times. The V gene is TRBV7-3, the J gene TRBJ2-5; TRBD1 agrees at 7 bases. Germline V gene sequence: CDR1 SGHTA, CDR2 FQGTGA. Trimming removed 4 bases from V and 0 bases from J; junction bases left unmatched: 11. The CDR3 spans 17 residues. CDR3 amino acids: CASSSTPGQPNQETQYF. The CDR3 DNA is TGTGCCAGCAGCTCGACCCCGGGACAGCCTAACCAAGAGACCCAGTACTTC.

On this clonotype itself: This CDR3 is missing its conserved last phenylalanine or tryptophan, likely due to a read error. The limits of the CDR3 on the DNA are not certain, so only TCRdb's listed CDR3 is given. The chain uses TRBV25-1 and TRBJ2-6. Germline V lookup: CDR1 MGHDK, CDR2 SYGVNS. Both ends counted, the CDR3 spans 8 residues. The CDR3 loop is CYASHILG.

This clonotype has at least ten counts. The V call is TRBV12-3 or TRBV12-4, the J call TRBJ2-3, with a possible D match to TRBD1 (6 bases). Trimming shortened V by 5 bases and J by 5 bases, and 17 bases separated the two germline ends. This CDR3 region has 15 residues. The CDR3 nucleotides read TGTGCCAGCAGTCGCCACAGGGCAGGGAAAGATACGCAGTATTTT. Translating it yields CASSRHRAGKDTQYF.

Note on this clonotype: A much larger clone differs from this one at a single base, so this may be a read error. The chain joins TRBV9 to TRBJ1-3; the D gene is possibly TRBD1 (5 bases). From germline, CDR1 is SGDLS and CDR2 YYNGEE. V lost 1 base and J 2 bases, leaving 10 bases between the germline ends. This CDR3 contains 15 residues. The CDR3 DNA sequence: TGTGCCAGCAGCGTAAACAGGAGGCCTGGAAACACCATATATTTT. Its translation: CASSVNRRPGNTIYF.